This T cell receptor beta chain is from a study of shared clonotypes between healthy human individuals. This CDR3 has 14 amino acids. Trimming removed 3 bases at V and 2 bases at J, with 9 bases between. Germline lookup yields CDR1 SEHNR and CDR2 FQNEAQ (reference sequence). Method: immunoSEQ multiplex PCR; TCRdb's copy keeps in-frame clones and lacks some. The sample carries a few hundred thousand clones, approximately 71% recorded once. V is TRBV7-9 and J is TRBJ2-3; possible D gene TRBD1, 5 bases. The sample consisted of PBMCs. The sequence was collected from a woman in her thirties or forties in good health. Some clones in this sample may be carry-over from other donors' samples. The chain's CDR3 is CASSFAGITDTQYF. The CDR3 DNA reads TGTGCCAGCAGCTTTGCAGGGATCACAGATACGCAGTATTTT.